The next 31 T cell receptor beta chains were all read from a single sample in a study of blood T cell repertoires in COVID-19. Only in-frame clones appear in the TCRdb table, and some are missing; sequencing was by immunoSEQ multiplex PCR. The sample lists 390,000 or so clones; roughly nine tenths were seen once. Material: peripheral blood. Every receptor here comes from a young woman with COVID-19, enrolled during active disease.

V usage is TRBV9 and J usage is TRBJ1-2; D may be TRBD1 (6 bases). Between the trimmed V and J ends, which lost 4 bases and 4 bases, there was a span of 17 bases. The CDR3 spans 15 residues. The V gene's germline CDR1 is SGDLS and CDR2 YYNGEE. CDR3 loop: CASSPRDRFTYGYTF. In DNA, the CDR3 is TGTGCCAGCAGCCCTCGAGACAGGTTTACCTATGGCTACACCTTC.

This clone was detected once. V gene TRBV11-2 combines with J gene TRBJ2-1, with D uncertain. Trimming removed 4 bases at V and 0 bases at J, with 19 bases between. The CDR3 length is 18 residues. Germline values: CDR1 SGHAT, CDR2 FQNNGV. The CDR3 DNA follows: TGTGCCAGCAGCTCCACCCGAGGTTCCGTTAGCTCCTACAATGAGCAGTTCTTC. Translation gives CASSSTRGSVSSYNEQFF.

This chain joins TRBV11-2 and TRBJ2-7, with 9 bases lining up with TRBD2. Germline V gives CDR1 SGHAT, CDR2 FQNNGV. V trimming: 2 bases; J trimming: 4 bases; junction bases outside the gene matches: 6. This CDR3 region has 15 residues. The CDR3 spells CASSLFGSGGYEQYF. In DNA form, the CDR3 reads TGTGCCAGCAGCTTATTTGGTAGCGGGGGATACGAGCAGTACTTC.

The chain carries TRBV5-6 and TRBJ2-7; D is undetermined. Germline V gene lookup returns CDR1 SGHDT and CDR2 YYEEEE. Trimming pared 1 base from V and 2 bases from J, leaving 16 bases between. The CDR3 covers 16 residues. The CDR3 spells CASSLFDRFSPYEQYV. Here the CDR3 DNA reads TGTGCCAGCAGCTTGTTTGATCGGTTTAGCCCCTACGAGCAGTACGTC.

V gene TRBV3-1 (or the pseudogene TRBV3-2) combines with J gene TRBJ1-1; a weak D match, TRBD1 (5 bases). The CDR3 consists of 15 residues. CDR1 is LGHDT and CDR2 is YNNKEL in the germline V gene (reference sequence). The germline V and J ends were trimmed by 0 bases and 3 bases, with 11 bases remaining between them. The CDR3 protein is CASSQDWGGDTEAFF. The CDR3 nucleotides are TGTGCCAGCAGCCAAGATTGGGGGGGTGACACTGAAGCTTTCTTT.

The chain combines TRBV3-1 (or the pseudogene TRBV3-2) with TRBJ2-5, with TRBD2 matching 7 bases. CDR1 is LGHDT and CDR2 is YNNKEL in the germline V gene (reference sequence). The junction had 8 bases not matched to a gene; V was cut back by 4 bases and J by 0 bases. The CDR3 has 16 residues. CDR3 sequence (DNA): TGTGCCAGCAGCCTACAACGAGGGACTAACCAAGAGACCCAGTACTTC. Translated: CASSLQRGTNQETQYF.

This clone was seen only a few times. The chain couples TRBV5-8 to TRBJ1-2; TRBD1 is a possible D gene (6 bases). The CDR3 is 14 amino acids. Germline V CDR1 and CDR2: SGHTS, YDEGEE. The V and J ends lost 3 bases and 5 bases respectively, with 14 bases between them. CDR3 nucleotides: TGTGCCAGCAGCTCAACAGGGTTAGATTATGGCTACACCTTC. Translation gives CASSSTGLDYGYTF.

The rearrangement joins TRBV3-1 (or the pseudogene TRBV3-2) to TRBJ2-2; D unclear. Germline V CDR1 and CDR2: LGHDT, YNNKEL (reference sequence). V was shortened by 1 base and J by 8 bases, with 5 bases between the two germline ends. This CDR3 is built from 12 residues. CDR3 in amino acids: CASSQGQGELFF. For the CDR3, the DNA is TGTGCCAGCAGCCAAGGGCAGGGGGAGCTGTTTTTT.

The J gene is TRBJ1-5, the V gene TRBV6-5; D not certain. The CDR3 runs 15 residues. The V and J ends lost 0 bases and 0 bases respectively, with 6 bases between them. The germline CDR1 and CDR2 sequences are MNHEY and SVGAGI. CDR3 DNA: TGTGCCAGCAGTTACTCGCCAGATAGCAATCAGCCCCAGCATTTT. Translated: CASSYSPDSNQPQHF.

DNA of the CDR3: TGTGCCAGCAGCCCGAATACAGGGCGCAATGAGCAGTTCTTC. Translation gives CASSPNTGRNEQFF. This sequence joins TRBV11-2 and TRBJ2-1, with a possible D match to TRBD1 (6 bases). Germline CDR1 reads SGHAT; CDR2 reads FQNNGV. V was clipped by 5 bases and J by 6 bases, with 14 bases between them. The CDR3 loop spans 14 amino acids.

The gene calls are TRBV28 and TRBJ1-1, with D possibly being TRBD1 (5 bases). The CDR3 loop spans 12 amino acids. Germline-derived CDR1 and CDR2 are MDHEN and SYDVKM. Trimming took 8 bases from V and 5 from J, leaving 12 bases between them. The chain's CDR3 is CASSLGPTEAFF. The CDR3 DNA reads TGTGCCAGCTCTTTGGGGCCGACTGAAGCTTTCTTT.

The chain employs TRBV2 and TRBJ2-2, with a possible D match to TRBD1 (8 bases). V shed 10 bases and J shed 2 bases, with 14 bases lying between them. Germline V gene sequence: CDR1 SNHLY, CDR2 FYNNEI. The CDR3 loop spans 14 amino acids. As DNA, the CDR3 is TGTGCCAACGGGGGGACAGGAAACACCGGGGAGCTGTTTTTT. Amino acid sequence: CANGGTGNTGELFF.

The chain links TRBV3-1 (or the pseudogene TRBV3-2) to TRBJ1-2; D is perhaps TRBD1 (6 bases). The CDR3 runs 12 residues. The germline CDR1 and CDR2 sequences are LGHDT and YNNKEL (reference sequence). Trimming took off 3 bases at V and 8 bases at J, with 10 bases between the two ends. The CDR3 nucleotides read TGTGCCAGCAGCCACAGGGGCTGGGGCTACACCTTC. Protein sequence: CASSHRGWGYTF.

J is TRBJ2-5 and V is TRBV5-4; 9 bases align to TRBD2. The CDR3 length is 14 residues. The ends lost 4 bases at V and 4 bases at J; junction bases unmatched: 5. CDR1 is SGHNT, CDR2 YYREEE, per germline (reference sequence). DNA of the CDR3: TGTGCCAGCAGCCCAAGGACTAGCGTAGAGACCCAGTACTTC. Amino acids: CASSPRTSVETQYF. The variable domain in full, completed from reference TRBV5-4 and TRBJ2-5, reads ETGVTQSPTHLIKTRGQQVTLRCSSQSGHNTVSWYQQALGQGPQFIFQYYREEENGRGNFPPRFSGLQFPNYSSELNVNALELDDSALYLCASSPRTSVETQYFGPGTRLLVL.

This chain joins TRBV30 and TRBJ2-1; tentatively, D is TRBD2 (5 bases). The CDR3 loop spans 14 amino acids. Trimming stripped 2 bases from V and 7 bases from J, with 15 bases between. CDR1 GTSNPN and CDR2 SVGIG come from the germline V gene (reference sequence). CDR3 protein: CAWSQGGLGNEQFF. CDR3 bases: TGTGCCTGGAGTCAAGGAGGTTTGGGTAATGAGCAGTTCTTC.

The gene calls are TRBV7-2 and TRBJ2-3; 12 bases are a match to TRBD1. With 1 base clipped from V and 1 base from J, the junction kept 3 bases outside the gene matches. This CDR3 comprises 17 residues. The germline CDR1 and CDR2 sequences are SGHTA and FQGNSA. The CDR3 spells CASSLGDRGPGTDTQYF. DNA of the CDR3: TGTGCCAGCAGCTTAGGGGACAGGGGGCCGGGCACAGATACGCAGTATTTT.

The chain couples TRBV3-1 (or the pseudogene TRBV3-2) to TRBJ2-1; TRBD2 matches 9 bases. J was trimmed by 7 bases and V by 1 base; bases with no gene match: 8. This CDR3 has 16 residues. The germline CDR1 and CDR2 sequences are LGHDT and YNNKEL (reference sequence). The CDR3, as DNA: TGTGCCAGCAGCCAAGTTCGGCGGGGGGGTAGGAATGAGCAGTTCTTC. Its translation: CASSQVRRGGRNEQFF.

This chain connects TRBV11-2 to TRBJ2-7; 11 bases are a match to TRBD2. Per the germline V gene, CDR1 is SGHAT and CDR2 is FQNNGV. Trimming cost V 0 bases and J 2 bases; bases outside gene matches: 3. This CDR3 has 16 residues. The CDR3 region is CASSLDRSGGAYEQYF. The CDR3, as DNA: TGTGCCAGCAGCTTAGACCGTAGCGGGGGGGCCTACGAGCAGTACTTC.

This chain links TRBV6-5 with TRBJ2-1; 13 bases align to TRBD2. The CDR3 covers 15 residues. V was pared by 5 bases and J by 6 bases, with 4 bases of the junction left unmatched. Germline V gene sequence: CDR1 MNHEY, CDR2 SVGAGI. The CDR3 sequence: CASSPRTSGSNEQFF. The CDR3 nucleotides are TGTGCCAGCAGTCCGCGGACTAGCGGGAGCAATGAGCAGTTCTTC.

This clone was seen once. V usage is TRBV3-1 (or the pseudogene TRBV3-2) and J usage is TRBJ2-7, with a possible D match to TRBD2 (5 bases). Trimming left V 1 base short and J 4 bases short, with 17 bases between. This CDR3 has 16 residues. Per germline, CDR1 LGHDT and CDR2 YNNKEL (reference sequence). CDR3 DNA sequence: TGTGCCAGCAGCCAAGGTTATCTGAGGGCCCATTACGAGCAGTACTTC. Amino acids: CASSQGYLRAHYEQYF.

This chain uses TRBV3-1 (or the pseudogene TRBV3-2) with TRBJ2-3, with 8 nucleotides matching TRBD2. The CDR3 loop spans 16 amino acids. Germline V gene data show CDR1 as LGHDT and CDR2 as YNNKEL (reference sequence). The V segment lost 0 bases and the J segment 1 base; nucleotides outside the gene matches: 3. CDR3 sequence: CASSQDRSGGTDTQYF. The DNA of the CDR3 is TGTGCCAGCAGCCAAGACCGTAGCGGGGGCACAGATACGCAGTATTTT.

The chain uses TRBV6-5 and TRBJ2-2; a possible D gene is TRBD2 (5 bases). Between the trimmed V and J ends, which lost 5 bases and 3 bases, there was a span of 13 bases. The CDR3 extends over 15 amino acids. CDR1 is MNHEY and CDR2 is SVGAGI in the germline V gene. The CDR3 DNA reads TGTGCCAGCAGTCCCAGGCGCGGGTACACCGGGGAGCTGTTTTTT. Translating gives CASSPRRGYTGELFF.

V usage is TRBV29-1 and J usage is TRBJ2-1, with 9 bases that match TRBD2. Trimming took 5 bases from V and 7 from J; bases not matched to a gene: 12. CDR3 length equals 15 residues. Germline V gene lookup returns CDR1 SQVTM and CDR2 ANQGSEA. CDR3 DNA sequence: TGCAGCGTTCCCGTGACTAGCGGATCCGTGAATGAGCAGTTCTTC. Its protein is CSVPVTSGSVNEQFF.

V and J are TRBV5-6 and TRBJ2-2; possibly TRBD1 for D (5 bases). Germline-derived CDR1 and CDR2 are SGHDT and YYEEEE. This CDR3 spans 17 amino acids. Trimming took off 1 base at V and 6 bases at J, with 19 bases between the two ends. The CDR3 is CASSLLSAGFIAGELFF. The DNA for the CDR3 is TGTGCCAGCAGCTTGTTATCGGCAGGGTTCATTGCCGGGGAGCTGTTTTTT.

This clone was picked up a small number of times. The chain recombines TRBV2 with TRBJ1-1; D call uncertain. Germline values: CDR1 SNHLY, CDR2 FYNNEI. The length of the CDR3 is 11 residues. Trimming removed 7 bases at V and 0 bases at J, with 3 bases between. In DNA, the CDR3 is TGTGCCAGCATCGTGAACACTGAAGCTTTCTTT. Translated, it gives CASIVNTEAFF.

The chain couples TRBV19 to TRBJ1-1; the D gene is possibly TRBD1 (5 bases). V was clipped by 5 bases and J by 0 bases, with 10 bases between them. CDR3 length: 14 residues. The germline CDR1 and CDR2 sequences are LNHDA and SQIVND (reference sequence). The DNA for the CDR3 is TGTGCCAGTAGTGTCCGGGACTTGAACACTGAAGCTTTCTTT. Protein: CASSVRDLNTEAFF.

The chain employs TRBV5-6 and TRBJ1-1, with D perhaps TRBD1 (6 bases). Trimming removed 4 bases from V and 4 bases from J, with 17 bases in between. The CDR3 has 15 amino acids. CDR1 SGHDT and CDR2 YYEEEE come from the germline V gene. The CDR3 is CASSLRTAWSTEAFF. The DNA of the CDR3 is TGTGCCAGCAGCCTGCGGACAGCATGGAGCACTGAAGCTTTCTTT.

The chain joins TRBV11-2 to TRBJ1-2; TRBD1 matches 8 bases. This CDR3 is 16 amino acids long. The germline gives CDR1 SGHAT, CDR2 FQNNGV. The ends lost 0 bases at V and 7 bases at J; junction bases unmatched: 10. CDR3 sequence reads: CASSLDLDRVQPGYTF. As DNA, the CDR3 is TGTGCCAGCAGCTTAGATCTGGACAGGGTCCAGCCTGGCTACACCTTC.

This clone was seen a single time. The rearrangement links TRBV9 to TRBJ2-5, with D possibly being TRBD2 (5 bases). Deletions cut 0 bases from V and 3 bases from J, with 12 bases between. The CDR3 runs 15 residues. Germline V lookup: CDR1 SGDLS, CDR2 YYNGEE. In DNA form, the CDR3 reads TGTGCCAGCAGCGTAGCGGGGTTCCAAGAAGAGACCCAGTACTTC. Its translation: CASSVAGFQEETQYF.

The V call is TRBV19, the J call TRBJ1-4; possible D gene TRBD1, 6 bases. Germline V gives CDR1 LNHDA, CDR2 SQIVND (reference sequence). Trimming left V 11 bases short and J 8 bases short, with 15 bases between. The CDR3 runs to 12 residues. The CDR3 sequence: CAFLRTAEKLFF. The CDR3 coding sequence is TGTGCCTTCCTAAGGACAGCCGAAAAACTGTTTTTT. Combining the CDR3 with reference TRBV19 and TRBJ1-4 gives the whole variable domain DGGITQSPKYLFRKEGQNVTLSCEQNLNHDAMYWYRQDPGQGLRLIYYSQIVNDFQKGDIAEGYSVSREKKESFPLTVTSAQKNPTAFYLCAFLRTAEKLFFGSGTQLSVL.

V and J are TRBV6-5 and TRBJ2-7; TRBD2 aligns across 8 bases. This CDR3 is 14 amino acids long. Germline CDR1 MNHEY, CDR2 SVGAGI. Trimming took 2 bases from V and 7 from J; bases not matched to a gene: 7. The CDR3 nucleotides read TGTGCCAGCAGTTACAATCGGGGGGGGCGAGAGCAGTACTTC. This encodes CASSYNRGGREQYF.